This TCR beta chain was retrieved from a study of blood T cell repertoires in COVID-19. Across the study: From T cells, B-cell-depleted T cells, or PBMCs came the material, which was cDNA or gDNA.

The Seattle patients joined while their infection was active and were tracked longitudinally afterward. Only in-frame clones appear in the TCRdb table, and some are missing; sequencing was by immunoSEQ multiplex PCR. Among 300,000 to 400,000 clones listed, roughly 90% were seen once. Germline values: CDR1 SEHNR, CDR2 FQNEAQ (reference sequence). V was clipped by 1 base and J by 7 bases, with 8 bases between them. The CDR3 contains 12 residues. The sample taken for sequencing was peripheral blood. The clonotype originates from a woman in her thirties with COVID-19, enrolled during active disease. The V and J genes are TRBV7-9 and TRBJ2-7; a weak D match, TRBD1 (5 bases). CDR3 sequence (DNA): TGTGCCAGCAGCTTAGGGACACGGGAGCAGTACTTC. Its translation: CASSLGTREQYF.